Given below is one TCR beta chain in context. Antigen unknown. This sample was taken from a study of OX40 agonist ivuxolimab in advanced cancers. At the level of the study: With a range of roughly 23 to 85, age averaged about 58 years, and about 80% were male. The study reported partial responses in three patients: one hepatocellular carcinoma, two cutaneous melanoma.

The germline V gene has CDR1 LNHDA and CDR2 SQIVND (reference sequence). Trimming took 3 bases from V and 3 from J; bases not matched to a gene: 8. The CDR3 is 17 residues long. Any history of autoimmune disease or systemic immunosuppression disqualified patients. Broader study findings: At 0.1 to 3.0 mg/kg, clonal expansion of CD4+ and CD8+ blood T cells had occurred by week 6.

Produced via immunoSEQ multiplex PCR; TCRdb's table is partial and in-frame only. The data contain fewer than 25,000 clones, about 73% of them singletons. The source of this sequence is an adult with an advanced solid tumor such as melanoma, head and neck, liver or kidney cancer. Source: CD4+ or CD8+ T cells sorted from blood, taken in a trial of the OX40 agonist ivuxolimab. The J gene is TRBJ2-2, the V gene TRBV19; 9 bases are a match to TRBD1. In nucleotides, the CDR3 is TGTGCCAGTAGTATCCGCGAGGGACAGGGTTACACCGGGGAGCTGTTTTTT. This sequence encodes CASSIREGQGYTGELFF.